The clone carrying this T cell receptor beta chain was seen only a few times. V lost 7 bases, J lost 5 bases, and 3 bases stayed unmatched. Germline CDR1 is SNHLY and CDR2 is FYNNEI. The CDR3 is made up of 14 amino acids. These data belong to a study of blood T cell repertoires in COVID-19. In the study overall: COVID-19 samples from acute and convalescent phases originated in the United States, Italy and Spain.

The method was immunoSEQ multiplex PCR; TCRdb's version includes in-frame clones alone and lacks a portion of them. The data show about 230,000 clones, roughly 86% seen once. The J gene is TRBJ1-5, the V gene TRBV2, with 12 bases that match TRBD1. The origin of this receptor is a woman aged 55-70 years with acute or convalescent COVID-19. The sequencing sample was made of peripheral blood. CDR3 residues: CASTGTGGHQPQHF. Written as DNA, the CDR3 is TGTGCCAGCACGGGGACAGGGGGCCATCAGCCCCAGCATTTT. Using reference TRBV2 and TRBJ1-5 for the parts outside the CDR3, the full variable domain is EPEVTQTPSHQVTQMGQEVILRCVPISNHLYFYWYRQILGQKVEFLVSFYNNEISEKSEIFDDQFSVERPDGSNFTLKIRSTKLEDSAMYFCASTGTGGHQPQHFGDGTRLSIL.